Below, 2 T cell receptor beta chains from the same sample are listed, as sequenced in a study of T-cell reconstitution after alpha-beta-depleted transplantation in children (dated by TCRdb to 2015 to 2016). Library method: PCR. Sequencing was carried out with an Illumina HiSeq 2500. To normalize quantification of the TCRbeta repertoire, the TCR libraries were built with molecular barcoding that relied on unique molecular identifiers. TCRdb ran its own pipeline on the public reads, namely fastp trimming at Q25 and MiXCR clone calling, and kept in-frame beta chains. Entries are consolidated by CDR3 protein sequence, retaining the most common genes and DNA. This sample gives about 400,000 distinct CDR3 sequences in total; about an eighth of them show up just once. The ten largest clones add up to about 4% of the sample. Sample: PBMCs, taken from the stem cell graft. These receptors were obtained from a human donor who donated a stem cell graft to a child with Fanconi anemia.

The rearrangement uses TRBV2 and TRBJ2-2; TRBD2 matches at 8 bases. CDR1 is SNHLY, CDR2 FYNNEI, per germline. J was trimmed by 4 bases and V by 4 bases; bases with no gene match: 8. The CDR3 runs to 16 residues. The CDR3 reads CASSVGAGGSTGELFF. In DNA form, the CDR3 reads TGTGCCAGCAGTGTCGGTGCGGGGGGCAGCACCGGGGAGCTGTTTTTT.

This clonotype was seen a few times. This chain joins TRBV5-5 and TRBJ1-2; 7 bases are shared with TRBD1. Trimming took 5 bases from V and 3 from J; bases not matched to a gene: 10. The CDR3 has 15 residues. Germline assignment: CDR1 SGHKS and CDR2 YYEKEE (reference sequence). CDR3: CASSLSLRGDYGYTF. For the CDR3, the DNA is TGTGCCAGCAGTCTATCCCTCAGGGGGGACTATGGCTACACCTTC.